The 17 T cell receptor beta chains presented below share a single source sample, sequenced in a study of T-cell reconstitution after alpha-beta-depleted transplantation in children. The authors prepared the TCRbeta library with unique molecular identifiers. TCRdb itself ran the PCR reads through MiXCR, one entry per CDR3 protein. This sample carries some 200,000 distinct CDR3 sequences, roughly 8.1% of them seen once, and the ten largest clones take 35%. This specimen consisted of PBMCs, mostly from graft donor cells, obtained 360 days after TCRalphabeta/CD19-depleted stem cell transplant. These receptors all come from a male patient between 2 and 9 years old who had a stem cell transplant for acute myeloid leukemia, so the T cells may come from the graft donor.

The sample holds many counts of this clonotype. J is TRBJ2-7 and V is TRBV12-3 or TRBV12-4, with 8 bases matching TRBD1. Germline trimming cut 6 bases from V and 3 bases from J; bases unmatched to any gene: 10. This CDR3 is 15 amino acids long. The CDR3 region has the DNA TGTGCCAGCAGCCAGGGGGCCGGGACGTACTACGAGCAGTACGTC. It translates to CASSQGAGTYYEQYV.

This clonotype has ten or more counts. The V call is TRBV20-1, the J call TRBJ2-1; 15 bases are shared with TRBD2. CDR3 length: 17 amino acids. Germline CDR1 and CDR2: DFQATT and SNEGSKA (reference sequence). With V trimmed by 2 bases and J by 7 bases, 9 bases remained unmatched. The CDR3 sequence: CSARKRRTSGRENEQFF. The CDR3 DNA follows: TGCAGTGCTAGAAAGCGCAGGACTAGCGGGAGGGAAAATGAGCAGTTCTTC.

The chain couples TRBV5-1 to TRBJ2-1; D gene uncertain. The CDR3 runs 15 residues. Per the germline V gene, CDR1 is SGHRS and CDR2 is YFSETQ. V gave up 0 bases and J gave up 3 bases, with 10 bases separating them. In DNA, the CDR3 is TGCGCCAGCAGCTTGGTGGCGGAAATCTACAATGAGCAGTTCTTC. The encoded protein is CASSLVAEIYNEQFF.

J is TRBJ2-5 and V is TRBV7-2, with a possible D match to TRBD1 (6 bases). V was cut by 6 bases and J by 5 bases, with 13 bases left in between. Germline CDR1 and CDR2: SGHTA and FQGNSA. This CDR3 has 13 amino acids. This CDR3 is CASRLTGQETQYF. The CDR3 DNA is TGTGCCAGCAGACTTACCGGACAGGAGACCCAGTACTTC.

This clonotype occurred many times. J is TRBJ2-2 and V is TRBV5-1, with 7 nucleotides matching TRBD1. This CDR3 region has 16 residues. V was clipped by 1 base and J by 1 base; unmatched bases: 4. Germline-derived CDR1 and CDR2 are SGHRS and YFSETQ. CDR3 in DNA: TGCGCCAGCAGCTTGTACAGGGGTGTGAACACCGGGGAGCTGTTTTTT. It yields the protein CASSLYRGVNTGELFF.

This clonotype was picked up a small number of times. This chain connects TRBV19 to TRBJ2-3; no definite D call. Trimming pared 3 bases from V and 1 base from J, leaving 2 bases between. The CDR3 runs to 12 residues. Per germline, CDR1 LNHDA and CDR2 SQIVND (reference sequence). In nucleotides, the CDR3 is TGTGCCAGTAGTATCCGCACAGATACGCAGTATTTT. Protein product: CASSIRTDTQYF.

This chain links TRBV12-3 or TRBV12-4 with TRBJ1-6, with D unresolved. V lost 5 bases and J 0 bases, leaving 14 bases between the germline ends. This CDR3 comprises 17 residues. In nucleotides, the CDR3 is TGTGCCAGCAGTGCGGACTGGCCGAGCTCCTATAATTCACCCCTCCACTTT. Translating gives CASSADWPSSYNSPLHF.

This clonotype was found many times. The genes are TRBV12-3 or TRBV12-4 and TRBJ2-2; 12 positions agree with TRBD2. The CDR3 is 20 amino acids. V shed 6 bases and J 2 bases; nucleotides not matched to a gene: 16. The CDR3 sequence is CASRPPSGRGVGDNTGELFF. The DNA of the CDR3 is TGTGCCAGCAGACCTCCTAGCGGGAGGGGGGTAGGGGACAACACCGGGGAGCTGTTTTTT.

This clonotype was observed a few times. The chain recombines TRBV12-3 or TRBV12-4 with TRBJ1-6, with 7 bases aligning to TRBD1. V trimming: 5 bases; J trimming: 0 bases; junction bases outside the gene matches: 4. This CDR3 has 16 amino acids. The CDR3 DNA sequence: TGTGCCAGCAGTAAGGGACAGAGCTCCTATAATTCACCCCTCCACTTT. It yields the protein CASSKGQSSYNSPLHF.

The chain has TRBV12-3 or TRBV12-4 and TRBJ1-2; D is unresolved. The V gene lost 5 bases and the J gene lost 2 bases, with 9 bases spanning the gap. The CDR3 is 13 residues long. CDR3 nucleotides: TGTGCCAGCAGTCCCCAGATGAACTATGGCTACACCTTC. Amino acid sequence: CASSPQMNYGYTF.

This clonotype was seen more than once but under ten times. This chain joins TRBV12-3 or TRBV12-4 and TRBJ1-5; 9 bases are shared with TRBD1. This CDR3 has 15 residues. The ends lost 2 bases at V and 7 bases at J; junction bases unmatched: 6. The CDR3 coding sequence is TGTGCCAGCAGTTTAATGACAGGGGGGAACCAGCCCCAGCATTTT. Translating it yields CASSLMTGGNQPQHF.

The chain combines TRBV6-2 or TRBV6-3 with TRBJ2-4, with D possibly matching TRBD1 (6 bases). Trimming took off 6 bases at V and 12 bases at J, with 21 bases between the two ends. The CDR3 extends over 14 amino acids. The germline V gene has CDR1 MNHEY and CDR2 SVGEGT. The CDR3 is CASSLLTGTWTQYF. The CDR3 DNA sequence: TGTGCCAGCAGCCTTCTGACAGGAACGTGGACTCAGTACTTC.

Details on this clonotype: Relative to the germline gene, one junction end is altered; a read error may explain this. This chain connects TRBV7-7 to TRBJ2-5; 8 positions match TRBD1. Germline loops: CDR1 SSHAT, CDR2 FNYEAQ (reference sequence). The CDR3 covers 15 residues. As DNA, the CDR3 is TGTGCTAGCAGCCCCCACCAGGGGGCCCAAGAGACCCAGTACTTC. It encodes CASSPHQGAQETQYF.

The V and J genes are TRBV12-3 or TRBV12-4 and TRBJ1-2, with 7 bases lining up with TRBD1. Germline trimming cut 5 bases from V and 4 bases from J; bases unmatched to any gene: 7. The CDR3 runs to 14 residues. CDR3 residues: CASSQGGQFYGYTF. The CDR3, as DNA: TGTGCCAGCAGTCAGGGGGGACAGTTCTATGGCTACACCTTC.

The rearrangement joins TRBV30 to TRBJ2-7; D uncertain. Germline V gene data show CDR1 as GTSNPN and CDR2 as SVGIG (reference sequence). This CDR3 comprises 11 residues. V dropped 3 bases and J dropped 6 bases, with 9 bases sitting between them. Here the CDR3 DNA reads TGTGCCTGGAGGGCCGTGGCCGAGCAGTACTTC. Translated: CAWRAVAEQYF.

This clonotype is a singleton in its sample. The rearrangement links TRBV14 to TRBJ2-2; D gene ambiguous. The CDR3 consists of 15 residues. Trimming took 5 bases from V and 3 from J, leaving 13 bases between them. From germline, CDR1 is SGHDN and CDR2 FVKESK. The CDR3 DNA reads as TGTGCCAGCAGCAGCCGATTCTCCTACACCGGGGAGCTGTTTTTT. Residues: CASSSRFSYTGELFF.

This clonotype was picked up one time. The J gene is TRBJ1-1, the V gene TRBV11-2; no definite D call. Germline CDR1 SGHAT, CDR2 FQNNGV. The CDR3 runs to 13 residues. Between the trimmed V and J ends, which lost 0 bases and 4 bases, there was a span of 6 bases. In DNA form, the CDR3 reads TGTGCCAGCAGCTTAGATAGGACCACTGAAGCTTTCTTT. The encoded protein is CASSLDRTTEAFF.